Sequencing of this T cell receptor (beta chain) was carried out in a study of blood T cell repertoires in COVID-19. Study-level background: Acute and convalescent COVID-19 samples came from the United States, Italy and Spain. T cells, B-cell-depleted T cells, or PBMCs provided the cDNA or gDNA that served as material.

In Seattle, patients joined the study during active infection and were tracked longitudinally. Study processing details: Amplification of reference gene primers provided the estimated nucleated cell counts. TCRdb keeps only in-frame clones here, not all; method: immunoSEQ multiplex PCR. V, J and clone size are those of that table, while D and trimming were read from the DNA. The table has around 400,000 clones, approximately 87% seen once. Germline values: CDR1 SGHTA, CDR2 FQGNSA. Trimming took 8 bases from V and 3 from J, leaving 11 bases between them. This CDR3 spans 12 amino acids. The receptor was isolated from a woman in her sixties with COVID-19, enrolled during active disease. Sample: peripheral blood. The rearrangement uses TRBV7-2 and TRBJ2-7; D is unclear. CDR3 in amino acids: CASSDSSYEQYF. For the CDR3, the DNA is TGTGCCAGCTCCGACTCAAGCTACGAGCAGTACTTC.